The 28 T cell receptor beta chains reported below all come from one sample, sequenced in a study of T cell repertoires in ileal Crohn's disease. As for time point: neoterminal ileum biopsy at postoperative endoscopy, about 6 months after surgery. Sequenced by immunoSEQ multiplex PCR; TCRdb stores in-frame clones only, minus some. The table records tens of thousands of clones, approximately 88% of them present only once. The sample taken for sequencing was ileal tissue. These receptors were taken from an adult with Crohn's disease.

This clone was picked up one time. The rearrangement links TRBV7-2 to TRBJ2-7; TRBD1 agrees at 7 bases. Per germline, CDR1 SGHTA and CDR2 FQGNSA. Unmatched junction bases numbered 8, after V lost 5 bases and J lost 1 base. The CDR3 spans 15 residues. The DNA for the CDR3 is TGTGCCAGCAGCATAAGGGACAGTGGGTCCTACGAGCAGTACTTC. It specifies CASSIRDSGSYEQYF.

The rearrangement uses TRBV5-6 and TRBJ1-1; TRBD1 matches 10 bases. Germline V lookup: CDR1 SGHDT, CDR2 YYEEEE. The V segment lost 4 bases and the J segment 2 bases; nucleotides outside the gene matches: 2. The CDR3 extends over 14 amino acids. CDR3 in DNA: TGTGCCAGCAGCATGACAGGGGGCAACACTGAAGCTTTCTTT. This sequence encodes CASSMTGGNTEAFF.

The chain recombines TRBV5-5 with TRBJ2-2; tentative D call: TRBD2 (5 bases). V lost 3 bases and J 2 bases, leaving 14 bases between the germline ends. Per the germline V gene, CDR1 is SGHKS and CDR2 is YYEKEE (reference sequence). CDR3 length: 16 residues. CDR3 sequence (DNA): TGTGCCAGCAGCTCGTCCGGAGGAGGAAACACCGGGGAGCTGTTTTTT. Residues: CASSSSGGGNTGELFF.

The chain couples TRBV19 to TRBJ2-5; 8 bases match TRBD1. The J segment lost 3 bases and the V segment lost 4 bases, leaving 4 bases of the junction unmatched. Germline V CDR1 and CDR2: LNHDA, SQIVND (reference sequence). This CDR3 is built from 14 residues. CDR3 residues: CASSRDRRKETQYF. CDR3 DNA: TGTGCCAGTAGTAGGGACAGGAGGAAAGAGACCCAGTACTTC.

The chain employs TRBV27 and TRBJ1-2; a possible D gene is TRBD1 (5 bases). The CDR3 extends over 15 amino acids. Germline-derived CDR1 and CDR2 are MNHEY and SMNVEV (reference sequence). V was shortened by 8 bases and J by 8 bases, with 24 bases between the two germline ends. The CDR3 here is CASSKTEGGLWGYTF. The CDR3 nucleotides are TGTGCCAGCTCCAAGACAGAGGGAGGCCTTTGGGGCTACACCTTC.

The gene calls are TRBV13 and TRBJ2-5; 7 positions agree with TRBD1. Germline V CDR1 and CDR2: PRHDT, FYEKMQ (reference sequence). This CDR3 has 13 residues. V lost 3 bases and J lost 4; bases outside the gene matches: 2. The CDR3 is CASSFNRGETQYF. CDR3 DNA sequence: TGTGCCAGCAGCTTTAACAGGGGAGAGACCCAGTACTTC.

V and J are TRBV29-1 and TRBJ2-1, with TRBD2 as a possible D gene (6 bases). Trimming took 0 bases from V and 9 from J, leaving 15 bases between them. Germline lookup yields CDR1 SQVTM and CDR2 ANQGSEA. The CDR3 is 14 amino acids. CDR3 nucleotide sequence: TGCAGCGTTGAAGAAGGAGGGACCTACGGTGAGCAGTTCTTC. Its protein is CSVEEGGTYGEQFF.

CDR3 sequence reads: CASSQDWDRRNTEAFF. CDR3 coding DNA: TGTGCCAGCTCACAAGACTGGGACAGGCGGAACACTGAAGCTTTCTTT. This chain connects TRBV18 to TRBJ1-1, with TRBD1 matching over 8 bases. The V segment lost 4 bases and the J segment 1 base; nucleotides outside the gene matches: 8. The CDR3 extends over 16 amino acids. The germline V gene encodes CDR1 KGHSH and CDR2 LQKENI.

This clone came up once. This chain links TRBV4-3 with TRBJ1-2; D is possibly TRBD1 (5 bases). This CDR3 region has 15 residues. V lost 1 base and J 6 bases, leaving 15 bases between the germline ends. Germline V lookup: CDR1 LGHNA, CDR2 YSLEER. Here the CDR3 DNA reads TGCGCCAGCAGCCAAGGGTACAGGCCAAGGGATGGCTACACCTTC. This gives the protein CASSQGYRPRDGYTF.

The V call is TRBV15, the J call TRBJ1-1; D is perhaps TRBD1 (6 bases). Trimming took 1 base from V and 4 from J, leaving 16 bases between them. Germline V CDR1 and CDR2: LNHNV, YYDKDF (reference sequence). The CDR3 covers 16 residues. In nucleotides, the CDR3 is TGTGCCACCAGCAGAGCCAGGGGTCCGAAGAGCACTGAAGCTTTCTTT. Translation gives CATSRARGPKSTEAFF.

This rearrangement joins TRBV6-1 to TRBJ1-5, with D possibly TRBD1 on 6 matching bases. V dropped 2 bases and J dropped 5 bases, with 25 bases sitting between them. The CDR3 length is 19 residues. Germline V gene sequence: CDR1 MNHNS, CDR2 SASEGT. In DNA, the CDR3 is TGTGCCAGCAGTGAAAATGCCCAGGGGAACCTGAATCCGTATCAGCCCCAGCATTTT. Protein sequence: CASSENAQGNLNPYQPQHF.

The chain couples TRBV2 to TRBJ2-5, with TRBD2 matching over 16 bases. V was pared by 6 bases and J by 7 bases, with 8 bases of the junction left unmatched. The CDR3 extends over 16 amino acids. From germline, CDR1 is SNHLY and CDR2 FYNNEI. The CDR3 sequence is CASSEGTSGRGGTQYF. The CDR3 nucleotides are TGTGCCAGCAGCGAGGGGACTAGCGGGAGGGGAGGGACCCAGTACTTC.

The chain uses TRBV29-1 and TRBJ1-1; tentative D call: TRBD1 (5 bases). CDR1 and CDR2 (germline): SQVTM, ANQGSEA. Trimming shortened V by 7 bases and J by 3 bases, and 15 bases separated the two germline ends. The CDR3 contains 13 residues. The CDR3 bases are TGCAGCGGAAATGACAGCCATGACACTGAAGCTTTCTTT. Protein product: CSGNDSHDTEAFF.

V and J are TRBV11-2 and TRBJ2-7, with D unresolved. There are 14 residues in the CDR3. The germline gives CDR1 SGHAT, CDR2 FQNNGV. Trimming stripped 2 bases from V and 4 bases from J, with 12 bases between. The CDR3 loop is CASSLSQIGYEQYF. The CDR3 DNA is TGTGCCAGCAGCTTATCGCAGATCGGGTACGAGCAGTACTTC.

In this sample, this clone turned up a few times. The rearrangement joins TRBV19 to TRBJ1-1; TRBD1 matches 7 bases. CDR1 is LNHDA, CDR2 SQIVND, per germline (reference sequence). After removal of 3 bases from V and 7 bases from J, the junction contained 14 bases not matched to a gene. This CDR3 is 16 amino acids long. CDR3 sequence: CASSITVLGTDDEAFF. CDR3 nucleotide sequence: TGTGCCAGTAGTATTACGGTCTTAGGGACAGACGATGAAGCTTTCTTT.

In its sample, this clone was seen a few times. CDR3 sequence reads: CASSLGERNTQYF. The DNA of the CDR3 is TGTGCCAGCAGCCTCGGGGAGCGGAATACGCAGTATTTT. This rearrangement joins TRBV11-3 to TRBJ2-3, with D possibly TRBD2 on 5 matching bases. V was trimmed by 5 bases and J by 7 bases, leaving 13 bases between them. CDR3 length equals 13 residues. Looked up from germline, CDR1 is SGHNT and CDR2 is YENEEA.

The chain recombines TRBV19 with TRBJ2-1; the D gene is possibly TRBD1 (5 bases). The CDR3 extends over 13 amino acids. Looked up from germline, CDR1 is LNHDA and CDR2 is SQIVND (reference sequence). V shed 5 bases and J shed 12 bases, with 17 bases lying between them. This CDR3 reads CASSPTGAPLQFF. DNA for the CDR3: TGTGCCAGTAGTCCGACTGGGGCCCCGTTGCAGTTCTTC.

J is TRBJ1-1 and V is TRBV10-2; possibly TRBD1 for D (6 bases). The ends were cut back, 5 bases at V and 0 bases at J, with 10 bases in the middle. CDR1 is WSHSY, CDR2 SAAADI, per germline. The CDR3 is 14 residues long. CDR3 amino acids: CASSKRQVNTEAFF. CDR3 in DNA: TGCGCCAGCAGTAAGAGACAGGTGAACACTGAAGCTTTCTTT.

The J gene is TRBJ1-1, the V gene TRBV6-5; perhaps TRBD1 as D (6 bases). This CDR3 region has 15 residues. CDR1 MNHEY and CDR2 SVGAGI come from the germline V gene. V lost 0 bases and J lost 4, with 12 bases in between. The CDR3 loop reads CASSYSPAGATEAFF. The CDR3 region has the DNA TGTGCCAGCAGTTACTCGCCCGCGGGGGCCACTGAAGCTTTCTTT.

The sample holds a few counts of this clone. This chain links TRBV6-5 with TRBJ1-1, with no clear D. V lost 5 bases and J 0 bases, leaving 10 bases between the germline ends. Looked up from germline, CDR1 is MNHEY and CDR2 is SVGAGI. The CDR3 totals 14 residues. The CDR3 here is CASSARGMNTEAFF. CDR3 bases: TGTGCCAGCAGTGCACGAGGTATGAACACTGAAGCTTTCTTT.

The chain has TRBV19 and TRBJ1-1; D is possibly TRBD1 (6 bases). The CDR3 length is 13 residues. Germline CDR1 LNHDA, CDR2 SQIVND (reference sequence). V lost 3 bases, J lost 3 bases, and 8 bases lay in between. In DNA, the CDR3 is TGTGCCAGTAGTATCGCAGGGGACACTGAAGCTTTCTTT. Encoded protein: CASSIAGDTEAFF.

The chain combines TRBV27 with TRBJ2-5; D ambiguous. The CDR3 has 12 residues. Trimming stripped 5 bases from V and 5 bases from J, with 9 bases between. Germline-derived CDR1 and CDR2 are MNHEY and SMNVEV (reference sequence). The CDR3 region has the DNA TGTGCCAGCAGTGGAGTCTCGGAGACCCAGTACTTC. This encodes CASSGVSETQYF.

V and J are TRBV27 and TRBJ2-7; D is perhaps TRBD2 (6 bases). V was cut by 5 bases and J by 6 bases, with 17 bases left in between. The CDR3 extends over 14 amino acids. Germline V lookup: CDR1 MNHEY, CDR2 SMNVEV (reference sequence). CDR3 sequence (DNA): TGTGCCAGCAGTATCGGCAGGGAGGAGTGCGAGCAGTACGTC. It translates to CASSIGREECEQYV.

This clone is a singleton in its sample. The chain is built from TRBV19 and TRBJ2-2, with a tentative D call TRBD2 (6 bases). The germline gives CDR1 LNHDA, CDR2 SQIVND (reference sequence). The length of the CDR3 is 14 residues. Trimming pared 9 bases from V and 7 bases from J, leaving 18 bases between. The CDR3 bases are TGTGCCAGCCACCCCGGGGGAGTGGTCGGGGAGCTGTTTTTT. Translation gives CASHPGGVVGELFF.

V usage is TRBV30 and J usage is TRBJ2-7; TRBD1 matches 11 bases. V shed 5 bases, J shed 3 bases, and the junction held 6 bases outside the gene matches. Germline V gene sequence: CDR1 GTSNPN, CDR2 SVGIG (reference sequence). This CDR3 region has 14 residues. The CDR3 coding sequence is TGTGCCTGGGGCCGGGACAGGGGGTTCTACGAGCAGTACTTC. It codes for CAWGRDRGFYEQYF.

The rearrangement uses TRBV9 and TRBJ1-2, with D possibly being TRBD1 (6 bases). CDR3 length: 14 residues. Trimming cost V 0 bases and J 0 bases, with 6 bases left between them. Per the germline V gene, CDR1 is SGDLS and CDR2 is YYNGEE. This chain's CDR3 is CASSVGTANYGYTF. CDR3 in DNA: TGTGCCAGCAGCGTAGGGACAGCTAACTATGGCTACACCTTC.

The V call is TRBV6-1, the J call TRBJ2-7, with a possible D match to TRBD1 (5 bases). V was shortened by 1 base and J by 3 bases, with 13 bases between the two germline ends. Germline values: CDR1 MNHNS, CDR2 SASEGT. The CDR3 consists of 15 residues. The CDR3 DNA reads TGTGCCAGCAGTGAAGGTTCGTTTAGGGGCTACGAGCAGTACGTC. Its translation is CASSEGSFRGYEQYV.

The V call is TRBV15, the J call TRBJ2-2; 10 bases map to TRBD1. CDR1 and CDR2 from the germline V gene are LNHNV and YYDKDF (reference sequence). The ends lost 8 bases at V and 3 bases at J; junction bases unmatched: 18. There are 19 residues in the CDR3. The CDR3 region is CATRLKRDRGRIDTGELFF. The CDR3, as DNA: TGTGCCACCCGACTTAAACGAGACAGGGGGCGAATAGACACCGGGGAGCTGTTTTTT.